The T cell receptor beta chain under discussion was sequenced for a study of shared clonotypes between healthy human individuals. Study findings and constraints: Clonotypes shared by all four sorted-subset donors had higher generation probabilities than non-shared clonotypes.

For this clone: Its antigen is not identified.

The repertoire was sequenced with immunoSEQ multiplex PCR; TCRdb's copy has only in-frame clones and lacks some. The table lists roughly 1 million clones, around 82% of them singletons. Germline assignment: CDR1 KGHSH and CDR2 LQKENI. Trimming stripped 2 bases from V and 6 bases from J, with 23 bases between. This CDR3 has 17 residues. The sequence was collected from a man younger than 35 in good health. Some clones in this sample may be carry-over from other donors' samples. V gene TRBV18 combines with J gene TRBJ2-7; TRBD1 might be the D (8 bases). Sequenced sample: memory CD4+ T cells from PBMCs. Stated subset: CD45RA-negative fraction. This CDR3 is CASSPAGTGAPGGEQYF. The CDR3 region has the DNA TGTGCCAGCTCACCAGCCGGGACAGGCGCCCCGGGGGGCGAGCAGTACTTC.